This TCR beta chain derives from a study of blood T cell repertoires in COVID-19. Study in general: The samples span acute and convalescent COVID-19 from the United States, Italy and Spain. PBMCs, B-cell-depleted T cells, or T cells were the source of the cDNA or gDNA that made up the material.

The CDR3 runs 14 residues. V was cut by 2 bases and J by 4 bases, with 9 bases left in between. Per the germline V gene, CDR1 is SGHVS and CDR2 is FNYEAQ. In the authors' methods: Amplification of reference gene primers was used by the study to estimate nucleated cell counts. Profiled with immunoSEQ multiplex PCR; TCRdb holds only in-frame clones, not every one. For V, J and clone size, that table is used; D and trimming come from the DNA. Among under 45,000 clones listed, 84% were seen once. The receptor's source is a human donor in a cohort sampled during active COVID-19. The V call is TRBV7-6, the J call TRBJ1-3; D not certain. The sequencing sample was made of peripheral blood. The CDR3 sequence: CASSLSAGGNTIYF. CDR3 bases: TGTGCCAGCAGCTTATCGGCCGGGGGAAACACCATATATTTT.